The clone carrying this TCR beta chain was detected a few times. A single base separates this from a much larger clone, so it may be a read error. Germline V CDR1 and CDR2: MGHRA, YSYEKL. This CDR3 has 14 amino acids. This specimen comes from a study of neurological immune-mediated disorders. The team produced cDNA through 5'RACE using 10-nucleotide random UMIs. TCRdb recomputed calls from the 5' RACE reads with MiXCR, one row per CDR3 protein. This table holds 50,000 or so distinct CDR3 sequences, approximately 3.5% found once. The gene calls are TRBV4-1 and TRBJ1-3; D might be TRBD1 (5 bases). What was sequenced was PBMCs. This receptor was obtained from a man aged 35-49 years with multiple sclerosis. The chain's CDR3 is CASSQETGGKTIYF. The CDR3 DNA is TGCGCCAGCAGCCAAGAAACAGGAGGAAAAACCATATATTTT.